These 21 T cell receptor beta chains share one sample of origin, sequenced in a study of cytomegalovirus exposure and HLA in healthy donors. 60 Vbeta and 13 Jbeta primers were used in PCR. Sequencing was performed with immunoSEQ multiplex PCR; in TCRdb, only in-frame clones are kept and a portion is missing. The sample consists of some 190,000 clones, about 85% of them appearing once. The specimen was PBMCs. The receptors were gathered from a boy between 2 and 10 years old in good health and CMV-seronegative.

The count of this clone is one. The rearrangement uses TRBV30 and TRBJ1-2; 11 nucleotides align to TRBD1. Trimming at V came to 0 bases and at J to 7 bases, leaving 4 bases not matched to a gene. The CDR3 is made up of 14 amino acids. The germline V gene encodes CDR1 GTSNPN and CDR2 SVGIG (reference sequence). In DNA form, the CDR3 reads TGTGCCTGGAGTGTGGACAGGGGGCACTCTGGCTACACCTTC. Translation gives CAWSVDRGHSGYTF.

This clone has just one count. The chain links TRBV6-1 to TRBJ1-1; maybe TRBD1 (6 bases). Germline assignment: CDR1 MNHNS and CDR2 SASEGT. The CDR3 is 13 amino acids. The ends were cut back, 6 bases at V and 0 bases at J, with 8 bases in the middle. As DNA, the CDR3 is TGTGCCAGCAGCCGGACAGTGAACACTGAAGCTTTCTTT. Encoded protein: CASSRTVNTEAFF.

In DNA, the CDR3 is TGTGCCAGCAGCTCCCACAGGGGGCGCATGAACACTGAAGCTTTCTTT. Translation: CASSSHRGRMNTEAFF. The J gene is TRBJ1-1, the V gene TRBV21-1; the table's D call, TRBD1, has no DNA check behind it. TRBV21-1 is marked as a pseudogene. This CDR3 contains 16 residues.

The rearrangement links TRBV5-1 to TRBJ2-7; 8 bases fit TRBD2. This CDR3 region has 15 residues. Germline V lookup: CDR1 SGHRS, CDR2 YFSETQ. The junction had 14 bases not matched to a gene; V was cut back by 7 bases and J by 5 bases. Here the CDR3 DNA reads TGCGCCAGCGGCCTAAGTAGCGGGACAATCAACGAGCAGTACTTC. Protein: CASGLSSGTINEQYF.

The chain couples TRBV4-1 to TRBJ1-2; D gene unclear. The V gene lost 0 bases and the J gene lost 2 bases, with 19 bases spanning the gap. This CDR3 comprises 18 residues. Per germline, CDR1 MGHRA and CDR2 YSYEKL. CDR3 nucleotides: TGCGCCAGCAGCCAAGATCGAATACTCATAAGCGGAAACTATGGCTACACCTTC. It specifies CASSQDRILISGNYGYTF.

A single count supports this clone. The chain combines TRBV5-1 with TRBJ2-3, with a weak D call TRBD1 (6 bases). Germline V gene sequence: CDR1 SGHRS, CDR2 YFSETQ. With 5 bases removed from V and 4 bases from J, the gap between germline ends came to 14 bases. The CDR3 contains 14 residues. The CDR3 reads CASSQGQPSDTQYF. The CDR3 DNA follows: TGCGCCAGCAGTCAGGGGCAACCTTCAGATACGCAGTATTTT. Filled out from reference TRBV5-1 and TRBJ2-3, the complete variable domain reads KAGVTQTPRYLIKTRGQQVTLSCSPISGHRSVSWYQQTPGQGLQFLFEYFSETQRNKGNFPGRFSGRQFSNSRSEMNVSTLELGDSALYLCASSQGQPSDTQYFGPGTRLTVL.

V and J are TRBV27 and TRBJ1-6; D gene ambiguous. Germline CDR1 is MNHEY and CDR2 is SMNVEV (reference sequence). Between the trimmed V and J ends, which lost 6 bases and 0 bases, there was a span of 12 bases. This CDR3 is built from 16 residues. The CDR3 sequence is CASSHIRSSYNSPLHF. CDR3 coding DNA: TGTGCCAGCAGCCATATCCGCAGCTCCTATAATTCACCCCTCCACTTT.

The gene calls are TRBV5-4 and TRBJ1-1; D gene ambiguous. This CDR3 comprises 12 residues. In germline, CDR1 is SGHNT, CDR2 YYREEE (reference sequence). V was cut by 7 bases and J by 0 bases, with 7 bases left in between. CDR3 region: CASATMNTEAFF. CDR3 in DNA: TGTGCCAGCGCCACTATGAACACTGAAGCTTTCTTT.

The genes are TRBV13 and TRBJ1-3, with D uncertain. The CDR3 totals 15 residues. Trimming shortened V by 1 base and J by 4 bases, and 11 bases separated the two germline ends. The germline V gene has CDR1 PRHDT and CDR2 FYEKMQ (reference sequence). The CDR3: CASSLEPRGGNTIYF. The DNA of the CDR3 is TGTGCCAGCAGCTTAGAGCCAAGAGGGGGAAACACCATATATTTT. Filled out from reference TRBV13 and TRBJ1-3, the complete variable domain reads AAGVIQSPRHLIKEKRETATLKCYPIPRHDTVYWYQQGPGQDPQFLISFYEKMQSDKGSIPDRFSAQQFSDYHSELNMSSLELGDSALYFCASSLEPRGGNTIYFGEGSWLTVV.

The rearrangement joins TRBV5-1 to TRBJ2-5; 10 nucleotides line up with TRBD2. Germline V gene data show CDR1 as SGHRS and CDR2 as YFSETQ. V was pared by 2 bases and J by 0 bases, with 4 bases of the junction left unmatched. The CDR3 consists of 16 residues. The CDR3 sequence is CASSFGLAAYQETQYF. The CDR3 region has the DNA TGCGCCAGCAGCTTCGGACTAGCGGCATACCAAGAGACCCAGTACTTC.

The chain joins TRBV2 to TRBJ1-1, with 7 bases aligning to TRBD1. CDR1 and CDR2 from the germline V gene are SNHLY and FYNNEI. The CDR3 loop spans 13 amino acids. Trimming took 8 bases from V and 2 from J; bases not matched to a gene: 5. The CDR3 loop is CASPGQSNTEAFF. In DNA, the CDR3 is TGTGCCAGCCCGGGACAGTCTAACACTGAAGCTTTCTTT. Variable domain in full (rest from reference TRBV2 and TRBJ1-1): EPEVTQTPSHQVTQMGQEVILRCVPISNHLYFYWYRQILGQKVEFLVSFYNNEISEKSEIFDDQFSVERPDGSNFTLKIRSTKLEDSAMYFCASPGQSNTEAFFGQGTRLTVV.

This clone was found a few times. The CDR3 protein is CASVSFEPDRAFF. In DNA, the CDR3 is TGTGCCAGCGTCTCGTTCGAGCCCGACAGAGCTTTCTTT. The rearrangement joins TRBV7-9 to TRBJ1-1; the D gene is possibly TRBD1 (5 bases). The CDR3 is 13 amino acids. Trimming removed 8 bases from V and 10 bases from J, with 20 bases in between. CDR1 and CDR2 from the germline V gene are SEHNR and FQNEAQ (reference sequence). The variable domain in full, with the rest retrieved from reference TRBV7-9 and TRBJ1-1, is DTGVSQNPRHKITKRGQNVTFRCDPISEHNRLYWYRQTLGQGPEFLTYFQNEAQLEKSRLLSDRFSAERPKGSFSTLEIQRTEQGDSAMYLCASVSFEPDRAFFGQGTRLTVV.

V usage is TRBV7-9 and J usage is TRBJ1-1; D is uncertain. The ends were cut back, 8 bases at V and 4 bases at J, with 14 bases in the middle. CDR3 length: 13 residues. The germline gives CDR1 SEHNR, CDR2 FQNEAQ (reference sequence). The CDR3 is CASDRIGSTEAFF. CDR3 sequence (DNA): TGTGCCAGCGATAGAATCGGGAGCACTGAAGCTTTCTTT.

The chain uses TRBV7-7 and TRBJ2-5; D may be TRBD2 (7 bases). The germline gives CDR1 SSHAT, CDR2 FNYEAQ (reference sequence). Trimming removed 1 base at V and 2 bases at J, with 14 bases between. CDR3 length equals 16 residues. The DNA of the CDR3 is TGTGCCAGCAGCTTAGTAGGGGCGGGGGCACAAGAGACCCAGTACTTC. Translation: CASSLVGAGAQETQYF.

The chain joins TRBV28 to TRBJ1-2; 7 bases line up with TRBD1. The germline V gene has CDR1 MDHEN and CDR2 SYDVKM. V shed 1 base, J shed 7 bases, and the junction held 12 bases outside the gene matches. The CDR3 has 16 residues. The CDR3 nucleotides are TGTGCCAGCAGTTTATTCAAGGGGGCGCTTGACTCTGGCTACACCTTC. This gives the protein CASSLFKGALDSGYTF.

The chain combines TRBV28 with TRBJ2-7, with D unresolved. The germline V gene encodes CDR1 MDHEN and CDR2 SYDVKM. Trimming removed 6 bases at V and 4 bases at J, with 13 bases between. The CDR3 totals 13 residues. The CDR3 reads CASSLGATYEQYF. CDR3 coding DNA: TGTGCCAGCAGCCTAGGAGCCACATACGAGCAGTACTTC.

This clone was seen a handful of times. The chain recombines TRBV5-1 with TRBJ1-1; 7 bases line up with TRBD1. V lost 4 bases and J lost 3; bases outside the gene matches: 6. CDR1 and CDR2 from the germline V gene are SGHRS and YFSETQ. The CDR3 is made up of 14 amino acids. CDR3 residues: CASSRDSRDTEAFF. For the CDR3, the DNA is TGCGCCAGCAGCAGGGACAGTCGGGACACTGAAGCTTTCTTT.

About this clone itself: The conserved phenylalanine or tryptophan is not found at the CDR3 terminus, so this likely reflects a read error. The chain uses TRBV28 and TRBJ2-7, with 7 bases lining up with TRBD1. J lost 5 bases, V lost 7 bases, and 17 bases had no gene match. CDR1 and CDR2 from the germline V gene are MDHEN and SYDVKM. The CDR3 contains 16 residues. The DNA for the CDR3 is TGTGCCAGCAATCTACCCAGCCAAGGGGGCGTGCACGAGCAGTACCTC. Translated: CASNLPSQGGVHEQYL.

V usage is TRBV5-4 and J usage is TRBJ1-2; possible D gene TRBD1, 5 bases. Trimming shortened V by 4 bases and J by 4 bases, and 17 bases separated the two germline ends. Germline CDR1 and CDR2: SGHNT and YYREEE (reference sequence). This CDR3 contains 15 residues. CDR3 loop: CASSPGGREGYGYTF. CDR3 DNA: TGTGCCAGCAGCCCCGGCGGCAGGGAAGGCTATGGCTACACCTTC.

The gene calls are TRBV30 and TRBJ1-2; 9 bases line up with TRBD1. Germline V CDR1 and CDR2: GTSNPN, SVGIG (reference sequence). The CDR3 has 12 residues. The V and J ends lost 4 bases and 7 bases, in that order; junction bases with no gene match: 4. The CDR3 loop is CAWNRGPSGYTF. CDR3 in DNA: TGTGCCTGGAACAGGGGGCCAAGTGGCTACACCTTC.

The chain employs TRBV6-1 and TRBJ2-1; the D is unclear. CDR3 length: 12 amino acids. Between the trimmed V and J ends, which lost 3 bases and 4 bases, there was a span of 4 bases. From germline, CDR1 is MNHNS and CDR2 SASEGT. CDR3 DNA sequence: TGTGCCAGCAGTGACAAATACAATGAGCAGTTCTTC. Its translation is CASSDKYNEQFF.